This record looks at one T cell receptor (beta chain) sequence and its context. Antigen unknown. This sample is drawn from a study of shared clonotypes between healthy human individuals. Study-wide points: Memory subsets generally showed smaller estimated richness than naive subsets did.

Germline V gene data show CDR1 as SGHTS and CDR2 as YDEGEE. The V gene lost 2 bases and the J gene lost 3 bases, with 1 base spanning the gap. The CDR3 is 11 amino acids. An assay was performed, and its level was deep. Method: immunoSEQ multiplex PCR; TCRdb's copy keeps in-frame clones and lacks some. The sample has about 1.5 million clones, approximately 98% seen once. This chain joins TRBV5-8 and TRBJ2-3; D gene ambiguous. The sequenced material came from naive CD4+ T cells sorted from blood. Documented subset: CD45RA+ positively selected. The clonotype was recovered from a man aged 25-40 years in good health. CDR3 protein: CASSLTDTQYF. The CDR3 DNA is TGTGCCAGCAGCTTAACAGATACGCAGTATTTT.